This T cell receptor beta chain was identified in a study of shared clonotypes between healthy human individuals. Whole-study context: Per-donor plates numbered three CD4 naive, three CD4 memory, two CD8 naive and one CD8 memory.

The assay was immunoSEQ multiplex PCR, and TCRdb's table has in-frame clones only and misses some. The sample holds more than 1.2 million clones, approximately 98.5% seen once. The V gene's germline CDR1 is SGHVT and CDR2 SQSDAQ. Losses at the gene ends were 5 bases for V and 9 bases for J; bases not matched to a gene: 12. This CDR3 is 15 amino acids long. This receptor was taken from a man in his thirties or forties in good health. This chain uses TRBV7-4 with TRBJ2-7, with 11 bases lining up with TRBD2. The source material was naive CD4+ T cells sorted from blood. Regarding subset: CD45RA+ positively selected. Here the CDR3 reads CASSPQGSGRAGQYF. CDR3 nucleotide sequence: TGTGCCAGCAGCCCGCAGGGTAGCGGGAGGGCCGGGCAGTACTTC. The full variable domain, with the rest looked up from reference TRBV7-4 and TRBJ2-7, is GAGVSQSPRYKVAKRGRDVALRCDSISGHVTLYWYRQTLGQGSEVLTYSQSDAQRDKSGRPSGRFSAERPERSVSTLKIQRTEQGDSAVYLCASSPQGSGRAGQYFGPGTRLTVT.